This T cell receptor (beta chain) was documented in a study of control samples from healthy donors and cancer patients. V was cut by 3 bases and J by 5 bases, with 13 bases left in between. CDR1 is SSHAT, CDR2 FNYEAQ, per germline (reference sequence). The CDR3 spans 14 residues. Libraries were prepared by immunoSEQ multiplex PCR; TCRdb keeps only in-frame clonotypes and omits some of them. Among 71,000 or so clones listed, about nine tenths were seen once. The sequence came from a man in his 60s with lung cancer. Sequencing was performed on PBMCs. The chain recombines TRBV7-7 with TRBJ2-5; D assignment may be TRBD1 or TRBD2 (5 bases each). The CDR3 DNA reads TGTGCCAGCAGCTTCGTACGGGGCTCGGAGACCCAGTACTTC. As protein: CASSFVRGSETQYF.